Sequencing of this TCR beta chain was carried out in a study of shared clonotypes between healthy human individuals. Study-level results: A few donors had roughly 5.2% of their naive CD4 clonotypes in common.

CDR3 length equals 15 residues. Per the germline V gene, CDR1 is SGHTA and CDR2 is FQGNSA. V was shortened by 1 base and J by 0 bases, with 8 bases between the two germline ends. A remark on this clone: The antigen is unknown.

Assay runs were performed at deep level. Every subset's genomic DNA went evenly onto several immunoSEQ plates. Measured with immunoSEQ multiplex PCR; TCRdb has only the in-frame clones, and not every one. The sample gives approximately 1,500,000 clones, more than 95% of which show up once; more than 0.9% is in the top ten. Material for sequencing was naive CD4+ T cells sorted from blood. As to subset: CD45RA+ positively selected. This sequence joins TRBV7-2 and TRBJ2-3, with a tentative D call TRBD1 (5 bases). This sequence was found in a man aged 25-40 years in good health. The CDR3 here is CASSLGQFSTDTQYF. CDR3 bases: TGTGCCAGCAGCTTAGGACAGTTTAGCACAGATACGCAGTATTTT.